These T cell receptor beta chains were read from a single sample in a study of blood T cell repertoires in COVID-19. Generated by immunoSEQ multiplex PCR, the TCRdb table keeps only in-frame clones and is missing some. Of 67,000 or so clones in the sample, around 83% are singletons; the top ten hold approximately 28%. The sequencing input was peripheral blood. The receptor source for this set is a man aged 65 to 85 with acute or convalescent COVID-19. Both conserved end residues are part of each CDR3. Each record gives: V gene, J gene, CDR3 protein.

TRBV10-1,TRBJ2-3,CASSESGGDTQYF
TRBV11-2,TRBJ2-5,CASIRGGLGETQYF
TRBV7-3,TRBJ2-1,CASSSLAGPSLEQFF
TRBV5-6,TRBJ1-2,CASSLEGGATDGYTF
TRBV19,TRBJ2-1,CAIWDRERHEQFF
TRBV7-9,TRBJ2-1,CASSNQGLAGASEQFF
TRBV15,TRBJ1-2,CATSREPGPGYTF
TRBV7-9,TRBJ1-3,CASRHRAGNTIYF
TRBV7-2,TRBJ1-2,CASARGGQSYGYTF
TRBV5-1,TRBJ2-7,CASSSGGGGSQREQYF
TRBV7-5,TRBJ1-4,CVRSSYGQKIATNEKLFF
TRBV7-7,TRBJ2-5,CASSSRGGVQETQYF
TRBV5-1,TRBJ1-2,CASSARVGANYGYTF
TRBV5-1,TRBJ2-2,CASSLSGPNSNTGELFF
TRBV4-1,TRBJ1-1,CASSQLQGTTEAFF
TRBV5-1,TRBJ2-1,CASSSGQGATINEQFF
TRBV20-1,TRBJ2-3,CSAMDPEAQYF
TRBV28,TRBJ2-7,CASSLRSSGRHEQYF
TRBV7-9,TRBJ2-2,CASSRQGVSGTGELFF
TRBV19,TRBJ1-1,CASSTGQGGAEAFF
TRBV28,TRBJ1-2,CASRETGREYGYTF
TRBV18,TRBJ1-5,CASRSTGGPLGQPQHF
TRBV6-5,TRBJ2-3,CASSYGRTDTQYF
TRBV7-6,TRBJ2-3,CASSFFTSGSLSDTQYF
TRBV2,TRBJ1-1,CASSEDPGTGHTEAFF
TRBV2,TRBJ2-7,CASSEAGNEQYF
TRBV4-2,TRBJ2-5,CASSQEQGAAQYF
TRBV5-1,TRBJ1-4,CASSLGDRGVYSTNEKLFF
TRBV24-1,TRBJ2-5,CATSFTGGEETQYF
TRBV30,TRBJ2-1,CAWSVLAGGNEQFF
TRBV18,TRBJ1-1,CASSPDPGFNTEAFF
TRBV30,TRBJ1-1,CAWSVYTGNAEAFF
TRBV19,TRBJ2-5,CASSTSLPGTSSFVDQYF
TRBV30,TRBJ1-2,CAWSAGTGEYGYTF
TRBV5-3,TRBJ1-1,CARSQRAHEAFF
TRBV30,TRBJ2-7,CAWEGGEQYF
TRBV28,TRBJ1-4,CASSLGTGGANEKLFF
TRBV30,TRBJ2-1,CAWSRAGGDEQFF
TRBV6-1,TRBJ1-2,CASSEAGQGKGYTF